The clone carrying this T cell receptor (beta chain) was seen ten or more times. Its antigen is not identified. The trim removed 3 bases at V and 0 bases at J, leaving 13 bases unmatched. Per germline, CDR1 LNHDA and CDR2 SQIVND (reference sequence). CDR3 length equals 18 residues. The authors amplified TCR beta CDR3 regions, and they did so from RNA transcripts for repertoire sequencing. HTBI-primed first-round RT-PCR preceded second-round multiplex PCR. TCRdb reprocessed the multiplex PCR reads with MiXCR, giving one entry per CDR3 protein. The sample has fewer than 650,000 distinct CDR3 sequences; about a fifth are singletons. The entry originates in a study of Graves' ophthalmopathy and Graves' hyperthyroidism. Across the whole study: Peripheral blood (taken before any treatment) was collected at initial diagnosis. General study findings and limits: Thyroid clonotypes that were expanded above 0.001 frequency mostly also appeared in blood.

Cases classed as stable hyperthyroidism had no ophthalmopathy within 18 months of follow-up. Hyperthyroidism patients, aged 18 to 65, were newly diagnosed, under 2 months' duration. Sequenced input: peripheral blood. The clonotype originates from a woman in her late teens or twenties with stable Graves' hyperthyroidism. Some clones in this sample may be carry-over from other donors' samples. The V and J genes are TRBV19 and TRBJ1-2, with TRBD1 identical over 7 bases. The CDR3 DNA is TGTGCCAGTAGTATGATGCGGGGACAGAAGTCAGCTAACTATGGCTACACCTTC. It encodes CASSMMRGQKSANYGYTF. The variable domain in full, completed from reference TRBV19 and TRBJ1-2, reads DGGITQSPKYLFRKEGQNVTLSCEQNLNHDAMYWYRQDPGQGLRLIYYSQIVNDFQKGDIAEGYSVSREKKESFPLTVTSAQKNPTAFYLCASSMMRGQKSANYGYTFGSGTRLTVV.